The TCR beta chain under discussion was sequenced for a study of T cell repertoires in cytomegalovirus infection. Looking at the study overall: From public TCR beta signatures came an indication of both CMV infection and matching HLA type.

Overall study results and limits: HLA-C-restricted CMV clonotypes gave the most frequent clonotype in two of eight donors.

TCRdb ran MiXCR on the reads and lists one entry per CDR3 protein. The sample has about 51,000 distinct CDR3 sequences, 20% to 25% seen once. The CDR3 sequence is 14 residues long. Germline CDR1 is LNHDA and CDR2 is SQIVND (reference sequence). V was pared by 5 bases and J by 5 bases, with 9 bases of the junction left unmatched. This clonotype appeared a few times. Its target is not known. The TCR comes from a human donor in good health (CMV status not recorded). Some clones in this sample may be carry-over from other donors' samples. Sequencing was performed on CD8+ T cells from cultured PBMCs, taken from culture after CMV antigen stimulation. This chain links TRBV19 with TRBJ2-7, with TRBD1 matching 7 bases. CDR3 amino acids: CASSAKQGTHEQYF. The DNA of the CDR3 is TGTGCCAGTAGTGCAAAACAGGGGACCCACGAGCAGTACTTC.